Listed below are T cell receptor beta chains from one sample, sequenced in a study of memory CD4+ T cells and cytomegalovirus serostatus. Here immunoSEQ multiplex PCR was the method, and the copy in TCRdb shows in-frame clones only, minus some. Here the sample spans 55,000 to 75,000 clones, around 83% being singletons. The sample taken for sequencing was memory CD4+ T cells from blood. The receptor source for this set is an adult in good health and CMV-seronegative. Both conserved end residues are part of each CDR3. A D gene is named only where the DNA matches it firmly. Size is omitted from some rows. Given values are once, few, many or a class for expanded clones.

v_call	j_call	clone_size	d_call	cdr3_aa	cdr3_nt
TRBV28	TRBJ2-2	medium-sized	TRBD2	CASSSWGLAGGPGELFF	TGTGCCAGCAGTTCTTGGGGACTAGCGGGAGGGCCCGGGGAGCTGTTTTTT
TRBV2	TRBJ2-7	.	TRBD1	CASSSGTGIEQYF	TGTGCCAGCAGCTCCGGGACAGGGATCGAGCAGTACTTC
TRBV12-5	TRBJ1-2	.	.	CASGLTPGVGPDYGYTF	TGTGCTAGTGGTTTGACCCCCGGCGTGGGTCCCGACTATGGCTACACCTTC
TRBV29-1	TRBJ2-2	once	.	CSAQWTANTGELFF	TGCAGCGCCCAGTGGACAGCGAACACCGGGGAGCTGTTTTTT
TRBV18	TRBJ2-7	.	TRBD2	CASSPPGAGGGASYEQYF	TGTGCCAGCTCACCACCGGGAGCGGGAGGTGGGGCCTCCTACGAGCAGTACTTC
TRBV30	TRBJ2-3	.	TRBD1	CAWGGGQGGADTQYF	TGTGCCTGGGGAGGGGGACAGGGGGGGGCAGATACGCAGTATTTT
TRBV4-1	TRBJ2-3	.	.	CASSQVGLRTDTQYF	TGCGCCAGCAGCCAAGTAGGACTTCGCACAGATACGCAGTATTTT
TRBV25-1	TRBJ1-1	.	.	CASTPRKGMDTEAFF	TGTGCCAGCACTCCGCGGAAGGGGATGGACACTGAAGCTTTCTTT
TRBV20-1	TRBJ2-1	.	.	CSARRGAQFF	TGCAGTGCTAGGAGAGGTGCGCAGTTCTTC
TRBV6-6	TRBJ1-5	.	.	CASSTTTAYSNQPQHF	TGTGCCAGCAGTACAACTACGGCATATAGCAATCAGCCCCAGCATTTT
TRBV7-6	TRBJ2-1	.	TRBD2	CASSLAAWTSGRSEQFF	TGTGCCAGCAGCTTAGCGGCGTGGACTAGCGGGAGGAGTGAGCAGTTCTTC
TRBV5-1	TRBJ2-7	.	.	CASSLAAASYEQYF	TGCGCCAGCAGCTTGGCGGCAGCTAGCTACGAGCAGTACTTC
TRBV6-1	TRBJ2-7	.	.	CASSLEGSYEQYF	TGTGCCAGCAGCCTAGAGGGAAGCTACGAGCAGTACTTC
TRBV2	TRBJ1-2	.	TRBD1	CASSLARGPKGYTF	TGTGCCAGCAGCCTCGCCAGGGGGCCGAAGGGCTACACCTTC
TRBV7-8	TRBJ2-3	.	TRBD2	CASSLTRLAGPPTQYF	TGTGCCAGCAGCTTAACGAGGCTAGCGGGTCCACCAACGCAGTATTTT
TRBV5-1	TRBJ2-5	.	TRBD2	CASCRASGQETQYF	TGCGCCAGCTGCCGAGCTAGCGGCCAAGAGACCCAGTACTTC
TRBV4-1	TRBJ2-7	.	.	CASSQGLRDSPQYEQYF	TGCGCCAGCAGCCAAGGGCTCCGGGACTCCCCCCAGTACGAGCAGTACTTC
TRBV7-3	TRBJ1-4	few	.	CASSLTGQGDEKLFF	TGTGCCAGCAGCTTAACAGGGCAGGGCGATGAAAAACTGTTTTTT
TRBV5-1	TRBJ2-2	.	TRBD1	CASRPGTGNTGELFF	TGCGCCAGCCGTCCCGGGACAGGGAACACCGGGGAGCTGTTTTTT
TRBV15	TRBJ2-7	.	TRBD1	CATSRDRGGEQYF	TGTGCCACCAGCAGGGACAGGGGCGGGGAGCAGTACTTC
TRBV19	TRBJ1-2	.	.	CASSIPGPTSYGYTF	TGTGCCAGTAGTATCCCGGGACCGACATCCTATGGCTACACCTTC
TRBV28	TRBJ2-7	.	.	CASRDGARTSNEQYF	TGTGCCAGCAGGGACGGGGCCCGGACGAGCAACGAGCAGTACTTC
TRBV27	TRBJ2-2	.	.	CASSIQRAGRSKNTGELFF	TGTGCCAGCAGTATACAACGAGCCGGACGCAGTAAGAACACCGGGGAGCTGTTTTTT
TRBV30	TRBJ1-1	.	.	CAWSRGFTEAFF	TGTGCCTGGAGCCGCGGATTCACTGAAGCTTTCTTT
TRBV5-1	TRBJ2-5	many	TRBD1	CASSLAVQGIGETQYF	TGCGCCAGCAGCTTGGCCGTACAGGGGATTGGGGAGACCCAGTACTTC
TRBV7-9	TRBJ2-7	few	.	CASSFLDLGEQYF	TGTGCCAGCAGCTTCTTGGACCTAGGGGAGCAGTACTTC
TRBV25-1	TRBJ1-1	.	TRBD1	CASRDRGIGEAFF	TGTGCCAGCAGGGACAGGGGAATAGGTGAAGCTTTCTTT
TRBV29-1	TRBJ1-2	once	.	CSVEDRGRSNYGYTF	TGCAGCGTTGAAGATCGAGGGCGATCTAACTATGGCTACACCTTC
TRBV7-8	TRBJ2-2	.	.	CASSLREGDTGELFF	TGTGCCAGCAGCTTGAGGGAGGGGGACACCGGGGAGCTGTTTTTT
TRBV18	TRBJ1-5	.	.	CASPYNQPQHF	TGTGCCAGCCCTTACAATCAGCCCCAGCATTTT
TRBV7-8	TRBJ1-2	.	TRBD1	CASSFRDSRTSSHGYTF	TGTGCCAGCAGCTTCCGGGACAGTAGGACTTCATCCCATGGCTACACCTTC
TRBV11-2	TRBJ2-2	once	TRBD1	CASSFDRGNTGELFF	TGTGCCAGCAGCTTCGACAGGGGTAACACCGGGGAGCTGTTTTTT
TRBV5-4	TRBJ2-1	.	.	CASSPSWANEQFF	TGTGCCAGCAGCCCCTCTTGGGCCAATGAGCAGTTCTTC
TRBV6-1	TRBJ1-5	once	TRBD1	CASRQQGAGEQPQHF	TGTGCCAGCAGACAACAGGGGGCAGGGGAGCAGCCCCAGCATTTT
TRBV4-1	TRBJ1-4	once	.	CASSRWRGEKLFF	TGCGCCAGCAGCCGGTGGAGAGGGGAAAAACTGTTTTTT
TRBV27	TRBJ2-7	.	TRBD2	CASSFRLAGTTRGEQYF	TGTGCCAGCAGTTTCCGACTAGCGGGAACCACCCGGGGCGAGCAGTACTTC
TRBV5-1	TRBJ2-1	.	TRBD2	CASSWQAGGTNEQFF	TGCGCCAGCAGCTGGCAAGCGGGAGGTACCAATGAGCAGTTCTTC
TRBV5-8	TRBJ1-2	once	.	CASSRRALNYGYTF	TGTGCCAGCAGCAGACGGGCCCTCAACTATGGCTACACCTTC
TRBV11-2	TRBJ1-6	once	TRBD1	CASSYSDRVVSSPLHF	TGTGCCAGCAGCTACTCGGACAGGGTGGTTAGTTCACCCCTCCACTTT
TRBV19	TRBJ2-2	.	.	CASRVYSYTGELFF	TGTGCCAGTAGGGTTTACAGTTACACCGGGGAGCTGTTTTTT
TRBV5-1	TRBJ1-1	few	.	CASSRMGPNTEAFF	TGCGCCAGCAGCAGAATGGGGCCCAACACTGAAGCTTTCTTT
TRBV9	TRBJ1-1	.	.	CASSVDGFMNTEAFF	TGTGCCAGCAGCGTGGACGGATTCATGAACACTGAAGCTTTCTTT
TRBV30	TRBJ1-1	.	.	CACVPGVEAFF	TGTGCCTGCGTCCCGGGGGTTGAAGCTTTCTTT
TRBV29-1	TRBJ2-3	medium-sized	TRBD2	CSVEPSGSTDTQYF	TGCAGCGTGGAGCCTAGCGGGAGCACAGATACGCAGTATTTT
TRBV7-9	TRBJ2-3	.	.	CASSLPLEKTDTQYF	TGTGCCAGCAGCCTTCCACTAGAGAAGACAGATACGCAGTATTTT
TRBV28	TRBJ2-7	.	.	CASRTAGSSYEQYF	TGTGCCAGCAGAACCGCCGGTAGCTCCTACGAGCAGTACTTC
TRBV6-6	TRBJ1-1	.	.	CASSSRQYEAFF	TGTGCCAGCAGTTCCAGACAGTATGAAGCTTTCTTT
TRBV2	TRBJ1-4	.	.	CASSKSRSNEKLFF	TGTGCCAGCAGCAAGTCCAGGTCAAATGAAAAACTGTTTTTT
TRBV9	TRBJ2-1	once	TRBD1	CASSASQGYNEQFF	TGTGCCAGCAGCGCTTCACAGGGGTACAATGAGCAGTTCTTC
TRBV7-9	TRBJ2-7	.	.	CASSLPPYEQYF	TGTGCCAGCAGCCTCCCCCCCTACGAGCAGTACTTC
TRBV9	TRBJ2-5	.	.	CASSPQGRETQYF	TGTGCCAGCAGCCCCCAGGGGAGAGAGACCCAGTACTTC
TRBV30	TRBJ2-7	.	TRBD1	CAWSFLDRPGYEQYF	TGTGCCTGGAGTTTCCTGGACAGGCCAGGGTACGAGCAGTACTTC
TRBV15	TRBJ2-1	.	TRBD2	CATSPLGSPGTKGYEQFF	TGTGCCACCAGCCCCCTAGGAAGTCCCGGGACTAAAGGCTACGAGCAGTTCTTC
TRBV10-1	TRBJ1-1	.	.	CASSAGKEGTEAFF	TGCGCCAGCAGTGCTGGCAAGGAGGGCACTGAAGCTTTCTTT